The 15 T cell receptor beta chains below come from one sample, sequenced in a study of post-analysis software for immune sequencing data. General study points: Patients used a handful of TRBV segments, including TRBV5-6, TRBV5-1 and TRBV20-1, more often than controls.

These TCRs are of unknown antigen specificity. Each TCR beta cDNA library carried unique molecular identifiers. TCRdb passed the PCR reads through MiXCR, listing each CDR3 protein once. The repertoire includes roughly 700,000 distinct CDR3 sequences, roughly 27% of them detected once, and 0.56% sits in the top ten. Input material: blood. Receptors were obtained from a girl between 10 and 17 years old with multiple sclerosis.

The gene calls are TRBV20-1 and TRBJ2-2, with D unresolved. V lost 3 bases and J lost 0, with 8 bases in between. The germline gives CDR1 DFQATT, CDR2 SNEGSKA (reference sequence). The CDR3 spans 14 residues. CDR3 sequence (DNA): TGCAGTGCTAGCAAGACCGCGAACACCGGGGAGCTGTTTTTT. Translating it yields CSASKTANTGELFF.

This clonotype was picked up a small number of times. CDR3 sequence (DNA): TGTGCCAGCAGTTTATCGCCGGGTGGTGCTTACGAGCAGTACTTC. Protein sequence: CASSLSPGGAYEQYF. This chain joins TRBV6-5 and TRBJ2-7; D gene unclear. CDR1 is MNHEY, CDR2 SVGAGI, per germline. This CDR3 contains 15 residues. V was cut by 4 bases and J by 4 bases, with 17 bases left in between.

This clonotype was counted ten times or more. V and J are TRBV24-1 and TRBJ1-5; D is possibly TRBD1 (5 bases). CDR3 length: 14 residues. The germline gives CDR1 KGHDR, CDR2 SFDVKD. The V and J ends lost 7 bases and 2 bases respectively, with 11 bases between them. CDR3: CATRGVGRNQPQHF. The DNA for the CDR3 is TGTGCCACCAGGGGGGTTGGGCGCAATCAGCCCCAGCATTTT.

J is TRBJ1-1 and V is TRBV7-2, with a possible D match to TRBD1 (5 bases). The CDR3 contains 14 residues. V was pared by 4 bases and J by 1 base, with 10 bases between. CDR1 and CDR2 from the germline V gene are SGHTA and FQGNSA. CDR3 protein: CASSSREGNTEAFF. The DNA for the CDR3 is TGTGCCAGCAGCTCCAGGGAGGGGAACACTGAAGCTTTCTTT.

This clonotype was observed a few times. The V gene is TRBV5-6, the J gene TRBJ2-1; 7 bases line up with TRBD1. The junction had 7 bases not matched to a gene; V was cut back by 4 bases and J by 6 bases. The CDR3 runs 14 residues. Germline values: CDR1 SGHDT, CDR2 YYEEEE. The CDR3 loop is CASSIGQVGNEQFF. In DNA form, the CDR3 reads TGTGCCAGCAGCATTGGACAGGTGGGCAATGAGCAGTTCTTC.

This clonotype was counted between two and nine times. The V call is TRBV5-1, the J call TRBJ2-1; tentative D call: TRBD1 (7 bases). The CDR3 runs 15 residues. V was cut by 1 base and J by 9 bases, with 17 bases left in between. The germline V gene has CDR1 SGHRS and CDR2 YFSETQ. CDR3 sequence: CASSLLGQGGGEQFF. CDR3 DNA: TGCGCCAGCAGCTTGCTGGGTCAGGGGGGCGGTGAGCAGTTCTTC. Complete variable domain (other parts from reference TRBV5-1 and TRBJ2-1): KAGVTQTPRYLIKTRGQQVTLSCSPISGHRSVSWYQQTPGQGLQFLFEYFSETQRNKGNFPGRFSGRQFSNSRSEMNVSTLELGDSALYLCASSLLGQGGGEQFFGPGTRLTVL.

This clonotype was counted a few times. This rearrangement joins TRBV7-9 to TRBJ1-6, with D uncertain. Germline lookup yields CDR1 SEHNR and CDR2 FQNEAQ (reference sequence). Trimming removed 1 base from V and 3 bases from J, with 7 bases in between. The CDR3 consists of 15 residues. CDR3 residues: CASSLEANYNSPLHF. In DNA, the CDR3 is TGTGCCAGCAGCTTAGAGGCTAACTATAATTCACCCCTCCACTTT.

This clonotype was counted only a few times. The CDR3 region has the DNA TGTGCCAGCAGCTATTCCCGGGACAACCAAGGGGGTAGCAATCAGCCCCAGCATTTT. Its protein product is CASSYSRDNQGGSNQPQHF. The V gene is TRBV5-5, the J gene TRBJ1-5; tentatively, D is TRBD1 (6 bases). Germline V lookup: CDR1 SGHKS, CDR2 YYEKEE (reference sequence). The CDR3 runs 19 residues. V lost 3 bases and J lost 0, with 22 bases in between. Using reference TRBV5-5 and TRBJ1-5 for the parts outside the CDR3, the full variable domain is DAGVTQSPTHLIKTRGQQVTLRCSPISGHKSVSWYQQVLGQGPQFIFQYYEKEERGRGNFPDRFSARQFPNYSSELNVNALLLGDSALYLCASSYSRDNQGGSNQPQHFGDGTRLSIL.

The chain is built from TRBV6-2 or TRBV6-3 and TRBJ2-6; D is undetermined. The V and J ends lost 4 bases and 0 bases respectively, with 7 bases between them. The CDR3 is made up of 15 amino acids. Germline V CDR1 and CDR2: MNHEY, SVGEGT. The chain's CDR3 is CASSSYSSGANVLTF. The CDR3 DNA reads TGTGCCAGCAGTTCGTACAGCTCTGGGGCCAACGTCCTGACTTTC.

The chain couples TRBV5-6 to TRBJ2-3; maybe TRBD2 (6 bases). This CDR3 spans 14 amino acids. V lost 6 bases, J lost 2 bases, and 13 bases lay in between. The germline V gene has CDR1 SGHDT and CDR2 YYEEEE. The CDR3 loop reads CASKRLGTTDTQYF. CDR3 DNA sequence: TGTGCCAGCAAAAGACTAGGGACCACAGATACGCAGTATTTT.

This clonotype has just a few counts. This chain links TRBV28 with TRBJ1-2; possibly TRBD1 for D (6 bases). V was cut by 5 bases and J by 8 bases, with 21 bases left in between. The germline V gene has CDR1 MDHEN and CDR2 SYDVKM. The CDR3 extends over 15 amino acids. CDR3 sequence reads: CASSIPPMGANGYTF. The CDR3 nucleotides are TGTGCCAGCAGTATCCCTCCGATGGGGGCTAACGGCTACACCTTC.

The chain combines TRBV5-1 with TRBJ2-7; TRBD1 agrees at 9 bases. From germline, CDR1 is SGHRS and CDR2 YFSETQ. CDR3 length equals 15 residues. Trimming removed 4 bases from V and 2 bases from J; junction bases left unmatched: 7. CDR3: CASSTMTGGTYEQYF. The CDR3 coding sequence is TGCGCCAGCAGCACTATGACAGGGGGAACCTACGAGCAGTACTTC.

Many counts were recorded for this clonotype. The chain carries TRBV28 and TRBJ2-5; 7 positions agree with TRBD1. The CDR3 covers 15 residues. The V gene end was trimmed by 6 bases and the J gene end by 4 bases; junction bases not matched to a gene: 11. The germline V gene has CDR1 MDHEN and CDR2 SYDVKM. The CDR3 bases are TGTGCCAGCAGCAACCGACAGGGCTGGGGAGAGACCCAGTACTTC. This codes for CASSNRQGWGETQYF.

This clonotype has just a few counts. V and J are TRBV4-3 and TRBJ2-7, with TRBD2 matching 8 bases. Germline-derived CDR1 and CDR2 are LGHNA and YSLEER. This CDR3 has 16 amino acids. With V trimmed by 4 bases and J by 2 bases, 10 bases remained unmatched. CDR3 amino acids: CASSRERSGGTYEQYF. CDR3 bases: TGCGCCAGCAGCCGGGAGCGGTCGGGAGGGACCTACGAGCAGTACTTC.

V and J are TRBV5-1 and TRBJ2-5; tentatively, D is TRBD1 or TRBD2 (5 bases each). With 1 base removed from V and 2 bases from J, the gap between germline ends came to 15 bases. The length of the CDR3 is 16 residues. Germline V gene lookup returns CDR1 SGHRS and CDR2 YFSETQ. The CDR3 nucleotides read TGCGCCAGCAGCTTGATCTCCGGGGCCTTTCAAGAGACCCAGTACTTC. Its protein product is CASSLISGAFQETQYF.